These 31 T cell receptor beta chains originate from one sample sequenced in a study of T-cell memory formation after mild COVID-19. One entry per CDR3 protein results from TCRdb running MiXCR on the 5' RACE reads. The data show roughly 250,000 distinct CDR3 sequences, approximately 16% seen once. Sequencing was performed on PBMCs or a T cell subset sorted from them (not recorded which). All receptors derive from a man aged 18 to 29 who had mild COVID-19 (a few samples of this study predate the infection). Cell type and time point are not known.

This chain links TRBV12-3 or TRBV12-4 with TRBJ2-3; the match to TRBD1 covers 8 bases. V lost 6 bases, J lost 4 bases, and 9 bases stayed unmatched. This CDR3 spans 15 amino acids. The CDR3 reads CASREGQEGADTQYF. CDR3 bases: TGTGCCAGCAGGGAGGGACAGGAGGGAGCAGATACGCAGTATTTT.

This clonotype was recorded many times. This chain uses TRBV9 with TRBJ1-4; D not certain. The CDR3 consists of 14 residues. Germline-derived CDR1 and CDR2 are SGDLS and YYNGEE. V was pared by 2 bases and J by 4 bases, with 9 bases between. The chain's CDR3 is CASSVGGLNEKLFF. CDR3 DNA sequence: TGTGCCAGCAGCGTGGGAGGGCTTAATGAAAAACTGTTTTTT. The complete variable domain, with remaining parts taken from reference TRBV9 and TRBJ1-4, reads DSGVTQTPKHLITATGQRVTLRCSPRSGDLSVYWYQQSLDQGLQFLIQYYNGEERAKGNILERFSAQQFPDLHSELNLSSLELGDSALYFCASSVGGLNEKLFFGSGTQLSVL.

This clonotype was counted only a few times. The V and J genes are TRBV11-2 and TRBJ2-1, with D unclear. The CDR3 runs to 13 residues. The germline CDR1 and CDR2 sequences are SGHAT and FQNNGV. V was shortened by 5 bases and J by 9 bases, with 14 bases between the two germline ends. For the CDR3, the DNA is TGTGCCAGCAGCCCACCCCTTGCCCGTGAGCAGTTCTTC. Translated: CASSPPLAREQFF.

This chain uses TRBV28 with TRBJ2-5, with D possibly TRBD2 on 5 matching bases. Trimming cost V 8 bases and J 1 base, with 17 bases left between them. Germline V gene data show CDR1 as MDHEN and CDR2 as SYDVKM. CDR3 length: 15 residues. The CDR3 here is CASPPSGFGQETQYF. DNA for the CDR3: TGTGCCAGCCCCCCCTCGGGGTTCGGCCAAGAGACCCAGTACTTC.

The genes are TRBV23-1 and TRBJ1-5, with 7 bases that match TRBD1. TRBV23-1 is an ORF for which the function is uncertain. The trim removed 3 bases at V and 9 bases at J, leaving 11 bases unmatched. The CDR3 covers 15 residues. The chain's CDR3 is CASSHFRTGVRPQHF. The CDR3 DNA reads TGCGCCAGCAGTCATTTCAGAACAGGGGTCCGGCCCCAGCATTTT.

The chain links TRBV20-1 to TRBJ2-7; a possible D gene is TRBD1 (6 bases). CDR3 length: 14 residues. V dropped 5 bases and J dropped 4 bases, with 18 bases sitting between them. The V gene's germline CDR1 is DFQATT and CDR2 SNEGSKA (reference sequence). CDR3 sequence (DNA): TGCAGTGCTTGGGCCCAGGGGCAGGGGTACGAGCAGTACTTC. Protein: CSAWAQGQGYEQYF.

In this sample, this clonotype turned up a few times. V is TRBV27 and J is TRBJ2-7; D perhaps matches TRBD2 (6 bases). Per the germline V gene, CDR1 is MNHEY and CDR2 is SMNVEV (reference sequence). The length of the CDR3 is 13 residues. The V end lost 5 bases, the J end lost 0 bases, and 8 bases lay between the germline ends. This CDR3 is CASSRGSSYEQYF. The CDR3 coding sequence is TGTGCCAGCAGTCGGGGGAGCTCCTACGAGCAGTACTTC.

In its sample, this clonotype was seen a few times. V usage is TRBV5-6 and J usage is TRBJ2-7, with TRBD2 identical over 11 bases. The CDR3 loop spans 14 amino acids. CDR1 is SGHDT and CDR2 is YYEEEE in the germline V gene. After removal of 4 bases from V and 6 bases from J, the junction contained 6 bases not matched to a gene. DNA of the CDR3: TGTGCCAGCAGCCAGCTGACTAGCGGGGTCGAGCAGTACGTC. This encodes CASSQLTSGVEQYV.

This chain links TRBV7-2 with TRBJ1-1; D not resolved. Per germline, CDR1 SGHTA and CDR2 FQGNSA. With 4 bases removed from V and 8 bases from J, the gap between germline ends came to 14 bases. CDR3 length: 13 residues. As DNA, the CDR3 is TGTGCCAGCAGCTCGAAGAGGGCGGGGGAAGCTTTCTTT. Its translation: CASSSKRAGEAFF.

This clonotype was recorded a few times. The rearrangement links TRBV19 to TRBJ2-3; TRBD2 agrees at 8 bases. J lost 4 bases, V lost 10 bases, and 10 bases had no gene match. The length of the CDR3 is 14 residues. Germline values: CDR1 LNHDA, CDR2 SQIVND (reference sequence). CDR3 region: CATAGGGSADTQYF. The CDR3 nucleotides are TGTGCCACCGCGGGCGGGGGGAGCGCAGATACGCAGTATTTT.

The chain links TRBV5-1 to TRBJ1-1, with a weak D call TRBD1 (5 bases). Germline V gene lookup returns CDR1 SGHRS and CDR2 YFSETQ. The CDR3 length is 16 residues. The V end was cut by 3 bases, the J end by 2 bases, with 17 bases between. The DNA of the CDR3 is TGCGCCAGCAGCTGGGTTAGTGGTAGGGGAAACACTGAAGCTTTCTTT. This gives the protein CASSWVSGRGNTEAFF.

The V and J genes are TRBV5-5 and TRBJ2-7, with 8 bases matching TRBD1. Germline values: CDR1 SGHKS, CDR2 YYEKEE (reference sequence). This CDR3 has 12 amino acids. V lost 4 bases to trimming and J lost 9 bases; unmatched junction nucleotides: 6. Here the CDR3 reads CASSLQGAGQYF. The CDR3 nucleotides read TGTGCCAGCAGCCTCCAGGGGGCCGGGCAGTACTTC.

The chain couples TRBV2 to TRBJ1-5, with 9 bases that match TRBD1. The CDR3 covers 14 residues. CDR1 and CDR2 from the germline V gene are SNHLY and FYNNEI. V was pared by 8 bases and J by 6 bases, with 8 bases of the junction left unmatched. CDR3 nucleotides: TGTGCCAGCCAGGACAGGGGTTGGGGTCAGCCCCAGCATTTT. Its protein is CASQDRGWGQPQHF. The entire variable domain, with the rest obtained from reference TRBV2 and TRBJ1-5, is as follows: EPEVTQTPSHQVTQMGQEVILRCVPISNHLYFYWYRQILGQKVEFLVSFYNNEISEKSEIFDDQFSVERPDGSNFTLKIRSTKLEDSAMYFCASQDRGWGQPQHFGDGTRLSIL.

This clonotype was counted a few times. The J gene is TRBJ2-5, the V gene TRBV12-3 or TRBV12-4; D not resolved. The CDR3 length is 12 residues. V lost 3 bases to trimming and J lost 3 bases, with 5 bases between them. For the CDR3, the DNA is TGTGCCAGCAGTTTTGGCAAAGAGACCCAGTACTTC. Its protein product is CASSFGKETQYF.

This clonotype was seen a few times. The CDR3 sequence: CASSSRIWVEAFF. For the CDR3, the DNA is TGTGCCAGCAGTTCCAGGATTTGGGTTGAAGCTTTCTTT. This sequence joins TRBV27 and TRBJ1-1; D remains ambiguous. Trimming stripped 4 bases from V and 7 bases from J, with 13 bases between. CDR1 is MNHEY, CDR2 SMNVEV, per germline (reference sequence). This CDR3 has 13 residues.

The J gene is TRBJ1-4, the V gene TRBV5-1, with a tentative D call TRBD1 (6 bases). V lost 1 base to trimming and J lost 2 bases, with 6 bases between them. The germline CDR1 and CDR2 sequences are SGHRS and YFSETQ. This CDR3 region has 14 residues. The CDR3 region is CASSLTGTNEKLFF. The CDR3 nucleotides are TGCGCCAGCAGCTTGACAGGGACTAATGAAAAACTGTTTTTT.

The rearrangement joins TRBV4-3 to TRBJ1-6; possible D gene TRBD1, 5 bases. Per the germline V gene, CDR1 is LGHNA and CDR2 is YSLEER. The V end was cut by 4 bases, the J end by 2 bases, with 9 bases between. This CDR3 has 15 amino acids. The CDR3, as DNA: TGCGCCAGCAGCCCCGGGGGGACCTATAATTCACCCCTCCACTTT. Translating it yields CASSPGGTYNSPLHF.

This clonotype was observed a few times. This sequence joins TRBV6-5 and TRBJ1-2, with 9 bases that match TRBD1. CDR1 and CDR2 from the germline V gene are MNHEY and SVGAGI. V was pared by 6 bases and J by 7 bases, with 12 bases of the junction left unmatched. The CDR3 loop spans 15 amino acids. This CDR3 is CASRRPGQGASGYTF. The CDR3 nucleotides read TGTGCCAGCAGACGACCGGGACAGGGAGCGTCTGGCTACACCTTC.

V and J are TRBV30 and TRBJ2-7; TRBD1 aligns across 9 bases. CDR1 and CDR2 from the germline V gene are GTSNPN and SVGIG (reference sequence). The CDR3 is 15 amino acids. V lost 3 bases to trimming and J lost 2 bases; unmatched junction nucleotides: 8. Here the CDR3 DNA reads TGTGCCTGGAGGGAAACAGGGGGCATCCCCTACGAGCAGTACTTC. Translated, it gives CAWRETGGIPYEQYF.

The genes are TRBV6-2 or TRBV6-3 and TRBJ1-4, with D maybe TRBD1 (6 bases). The germline V and J ends were trimmed by 7 bases and 5 bases, with 20 bases remaining between them. The CDR3 totals 16 residues. The germline V gene encodes CDR1 MNHEY and CDR2 SVGEGT. The CDR3 DNA reads as TGTGCCAGCACCCCGAGCCCCGGACAGAAGAATGAAAAACTGTTTTTT. This translates into CASTPSPGQKNEKLFF.

This clonotype appeared a few times. The chain couples TRBV19 to TRBJ2-1; TRBD2 matches at 11 bases. Germline loops: CDR1 LNHDA, CDR2 SQIVND (reference sequence). V was clipped by 5 bases and J by 7 bases; unmatched bases: 7. The CDR3 loop spans 15 amino acids. The CDR3 sequence: CASSAGLAVRNEQFF. For the CDR3, the DNA is TGTGCCAGTAGTGCGGGACTAGCGGTCAGGAATGAGCAGTTCTTC.

Many counts were recorded for this clonotype. The J gene is TRBJ2-5, the V gene TRBV5-1; D is perhaps TRBD1 (6 bases). V dropped 0 bases and J dropped 0 bases, with 6 bases sitting between them. The CDR3 totals 14 residues. The germline gives CDR1 SGHRS, CDR2 YFSETQ. The CDR3 protein is CASSLGQDQETQYF. CDR3 DNA: TGCGCCAGCAGCTTGGGACAGGACCAAGAGACCCAGTACTTC.

In this sample, this clonotype turned up many times. The chain carries TRBV5-1 and TRBJ1-1; 9 nucleotides align to TRBD1. Looked up from germline, CDR1 is SGHRS and CDR2 is YFSETQ. The CDR3 length is 15 residues. V gave up 4 bases and J gave up 0 bases; unmatched junction bases: 4. The CDR3 loop reads CASSRDRALNTEAFF. CDR3 bases: TGCGCCAGCAGCCGGGACAGGGCATTGAACACTGAAGCTTTCTTT. The full variable domain, its missing parts supplied by reference TRBV5-1 and TRBJ1-1, is KAGVTQTPRYLIKTRGQQVTLSCSPISGHRSVSWYQQTPGQGLQFLFEYFSETQRNKGNFPGRFSGRQFSNSRSEMNVSTLELGDSALYLCASSRDRALNTEAFFGQGTRLTVV.

The sample holds a few counts of this clonotype. The chain joins TRBV4-1 to TRBJ1-2, with D maybe TRBD1 (6 bases). Trimming pared 0 bases from V and 4 bases from J, leaving 21 bases between. Germline V CDR1 and CDR2: MGHRA, YSYEKL. The CDR3 runs 18 residues. CDR3 residues: CASSQEGGQEGGGYGYTF. For the CDR3, the DNA is TGCGCCAGCAGCCAAGAAGGGGGGCAAGAGGGAGGTGGCTATGGCTACACCTTC.

The chain uses TRBV21-1 and TRBJ2-5. TRBV21-1 is a known pseudogene. This CDR3 is built from 13 residues. The CDR3 DNA sequence: TGTGCCAGCGATGACAAAAGACGAGAGACCCAGTACTTC. Translating gives CASDDKRRETQYF.

V gene TRBV6-6 combines with J gene TRBJ2-5, with 10 bases fitting TRBD2. J gave up 2 bases and V 7 bases, and 7 bases lay outside the gene matches. CDR1 is MNHNY, CDR2 SVGAGI, per germline (reference sequence). This CDR3 contains 15 residues. The CDR3 loop reads CASISGAGGQETQYF. CDR3 DNA sequence: TGTGCCAGCATATCGGGAGCGGGGGGGCAAGAGACCCAGTACTTC.

This clonotype was counted between two and nine times. This sequence joins TRBV15 and TRBJ1-2, with TRBD1 matching over 7 bases. J lost 14 bases, V lost 1 base, and 7 bases had no gene match. This CDR3 has 12 residues. Germline V gene data show CDR1 as LNHNV and CDR2 as YYDKDF (reference sequence). Here the CDR3 DNA reads TGTGCCACCAGCAGAGTTAGGACAGGCTTAACCTTC. The encoded protein is CATSRVRTGLTF.

This clonotype was seen many times. The rearrangement links TRBV4-1 to TRBJ2-3; no reliable D call. The germline CDR1 and CDR2 sequences are MGHRA and YSYEKL. Between the trimmed V and J ends, which lost 4 bases and 7 bases, there was a span of 9 bases. The CDR3 consists of 12 residues. The CDR3 here is CASSPGLNTQYF. DNA of the CDR3: TGCGCCAGCAGCCCCGGCCTGAATACGCAGTATTTT.

The chain combines TRBV7-2 with TRBJ1-1; TRBD1 is a possible D gene (6 bases). The germline V and J ends were trimmed by 0 bases and 7 bases, with 15 bases remaining between them. The CDR3 runs to 15 residues. Looked up from germline, CDR1 is SGHTA and CDR2 is FQGNSA. The chain's CDR3 is CASSLANQGIDEAFF. The DNA of the CDR3 is TGTGCCAGCAGCTTAGCGAACCAGGGGATAGATGAAGCTTTCTTT.

V gene TRBV6-5 combines with J gene TRBJ1-2; possibly TRBD1 for D (5 bases). Trimming pared 0 bases from V and 4 bases from J, leaving 6 bases between. The germline V gene encodes CDR1 MNHEY and CDR2 SVGAGI. CDR3 length: 13 amino acids. The CDR3 DNA reads TGTGCCAGCAGTTACTCCCAGGGCTATGGCTACACCTTC. Protein product: CASSYSQGYGYTF.

This clonotype showed up many times. The chain couples TRBV5-1 to TRBJ2-2, with unresolved D. The CDR3 consists of 13 residues. Between the trimmed V and J ends, which lost 0 bases and 4 bases, there was a span of 4 bases. Per germline, CDR1 SGHRS and CDR2 YFSETQ. The chain's CDR3 is CASSLERTGELFF. The CDR3 bases are TGCGCCAGCAGCTTGGAACGCACCGGGGAGCTGTTTTTT.